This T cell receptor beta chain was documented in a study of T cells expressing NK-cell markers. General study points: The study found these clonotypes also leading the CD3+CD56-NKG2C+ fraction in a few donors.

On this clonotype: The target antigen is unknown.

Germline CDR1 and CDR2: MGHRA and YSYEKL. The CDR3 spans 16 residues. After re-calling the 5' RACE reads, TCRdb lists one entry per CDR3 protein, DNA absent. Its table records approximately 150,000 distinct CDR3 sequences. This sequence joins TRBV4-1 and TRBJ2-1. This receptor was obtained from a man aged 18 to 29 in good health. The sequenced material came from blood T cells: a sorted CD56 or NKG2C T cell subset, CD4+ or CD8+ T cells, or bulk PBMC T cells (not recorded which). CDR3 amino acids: CASSQERLNPEDEQFF.